Shown below are 29 T cell receptor beta chains from a single sample sequenced in a study of cytomegalovirus exposure and HLA in healthy donors. The PCR made use of 60 Vbeta and 13 Jbeta primers. Measured with immunoSEQ multiplex PCR; TCRdb has only the in-frame clones, and not every one. The repertoire holds approximately 160,000 clones, 82% seen once, with about 1.6% in the top ten. The sample taken for sequencing was PBMCs. The source is a girl between 10 and 17 years old in good health and CMV-seropositive.

The rearrangement uses TRBV27 and TRBJ2-1, with D possibly matching TRBD2 (6 bases). V was cut by 5 bases and J by 3 bases, with 17 bases left in between. Germline loops: CDR1 MNHEY, CDR2 SMNVEV (reference sequence). The CDR3 is 16 amino acids. DNA of the CDR3: TGTGCCAGCAGTGCTCACCGGGGGAACCTCTACAATGAGCAGTTCTTC. This codes for CASSAHRGNLYNEQFF.

The chain links TRBV2 to TRBJ2-1; possibly TRBD1 for D (5 bases). The ends were cut back, 6 bases at V and 6 bases at J, with 9 bases in the middle. CDR1 is SNHLY, CDR2 FYNNEI, per germline. There are 12 residues in the CDR3. The CDR3 nucleotides read TGTGCCAGCAGCTCAGACAGCAATGAGCAGTTCTTC. It codes for CASSSDSNEQFF. Together with reference TRBV2 and TRBJ2-1, the CDR3 gives the full variable domain: EPEVTQTPSHQVTQMGQEVILRCVPISNHLYFYWYRQILGQKVEFLVSFYNNEISEKSEIFDDQFSVERPDGSNFTLKIRSTKLEDSAMYFCASSSDSNEQFFGPGTRLTVL.

The CDR3 is CASSPPYAGGVGEQYF. The DNA for the CDR3 is TGTGCCAGCAGTCCCCCCTATGCAGGGGGCGTCGGCGAGCAGTACTTC. V is TRBV28 and J is TRBJ2-7, with TRBD1 identical over 8 bases. With V trimmed by 5 bases and J by 6 bases, 15 bases remained unmatched. Germline V gene data show CDR1 as MDHEN and CDR2 as SYDVKM. The CDR3 extends over 16 amino acids. Complete variable domain (other parts from reference TRBV28 and TRBJ2-7): DVKVTQSSRYLVKRTGEKVFLECVQDMDHENMFWYRQDPGLGLRLIYFSYDVKMKEKGDIPEGYSVSREKKERFSLILESASTNQTSMYLCASSPPYAGGVGEQYFGPGTRLTVT.

This chain uses TRBV5-1 with TRBJ1-2; TRBD1 might be the D (6 bases). V was pared by 3 bases and J by 2 bases, with 11 bases between. CDR3 size: 14 residues. The germline CDR1 and CDR2 sequences are SGHRS and YFSETQ. The CDR3 here is CASSWLDSNYGYTF. CDR3 in DNA: TGCGCCAGCAGCTGGTTGGACAGCAACTATGGCTACACCTTC.

The rearrangement links TRBV7-9 to TRBJ2-1; 8 nucleotides agree with TRBD2. The CDR3 is 16 residues long. The germline gives CDR1 SEHNR, CDR2 FQNEAQ (reference sequence). With 4 bases clipped from V and 6 bases from J, the junction kept 11 bases outside the gene matches. DNA of the CDR3: TGTGCCAGCAGCTCCCCTGGAGCGGGGGCTCGCAATGAGCAGTTCTTC. It specifies CASSSPGAGARNEQFF. Variable domain in full (rest from reference TRBV7-9 and TRBJ2-1): DTGVSQNPRHKITKRGQNVTFRCDPISEHNRLYWYRQTLGQGPEFLTYFQNEAQLEKSRLLSDRFSAERPKGSFSTLEIQRTEQGDSAMYLCASSSPGAGARNEQFFGPGTRLTVL.

The gene calls are TRBV4-3 and TRBJ2-3; 7 bases are a match to TRBD1. Germline V lookup: CDR1 LGHNA, CDR2 YSLEER. With 0 bases clipped from V and 8 bases from J, the junction kept 17 bases outside the gene matches. The CDR3 spans 18 residues. CDR3 loop: CASSQDARDRAALSTQYF. The CDR3 DNA is TGCGCCAGCAGCCAAGATGCCCGAGACAGGGCCGCTCTGAGTACGCAGTATTTT.

The chain carries TRBV9 and TRBJ2-7; weak D call: TRBD1 (7 bases). The CDR3 length is 14 residues. Trimming removed 4 bases at V and 6 bases at J, with 17 bases between. Germline CDR1 is SGDLS and CDR2 is YYNGEE. The CDR3 is CASSPSGGPSEQYF. CDR3 DNA: TGTGCCAGCAGCCCTTCAGGGGGGCCATCCGAGCAGTACTTC.

This chain uses TRBV2 with TRBJ1-1, with 7 positions matching TRBD1. V gave up 7 bases and J gave up 5 bases; unmatched junction bases: 10. CDR3 length: 14 amino acids. The germline V gene has CDR1 SNHLY and CDR2 FYNNEI. CDR3 residues: CASNLQGPGTEAFF. The CDR3, as DNA: TGTGCCAGCAACTTACAGGGGCCAGGAACTGAAGCTTTCTTT.

J is TRBJ2-3 and V is TRBV10-3, with 13 bases identical to TRBD2. The junction had 3 bases not matched to a gene; V was cut back by 4 bases and J by 2 bases. This CDR3 contains 16 residues. Germline CDR1 reads ENHRY; CDR2 reads SYGVKD. The CDR3 nucleotides are TGTGCCATCAGTGCTACTAGCGGGAGGGTCACAGATACGCAGTATTTT. It specifies CAISATSGRVTDTQYF.

The chain employs TRBV30 and TRBJ1-5; D unclear. Trimming shortened V by 0 bases and J by 5 bases, and 14 bases separated the two germline ends. The CDR3 contains 15 residues. Germline-derived CDR1 and CDR2 are GTSNPN and SVGIG (reference sequence). The CDR3, as DNA: TGTGCCTGGAGTGTAGGTCGAAAAGACTATCAGCCCCAGCATTTT. This encodes CAWSVGRKDYQPQHF.

The chain is built from TRBV19 and TRBJ1-2, with a weak D call TRBD1 (5 bases). V was pared by 10 bases and J by 1 base, with 16 bases between. From germline, CDR1 is LNHDA and CDR2 SQIVND (reference sequence). CDR3 length: 14 residues. CDR3 loop: CATSFRGGNYGYTF. The CDR3 DNA is TGTGCCACCTCCTTCCGGGGGGGTAACTATGGCTACACCTTC.

V gene TRBV30 combines with J gene TRBJ1-2, with D unresolved. The CDR3 has 13 amino acids. V lost 0 bases to trimming and J lost 6 bases, with 11 bases between them. Germline lookup yields CDR1 GTSNPN and CDR2 SVGIG (reference sequence). The CDR3 DNA reads TGTGCCTGGAGTGTATTAAATGGCAATGGCTACACCTTC. Translating gives CAWSVLNGNGYTF.

V is TRBV30 and J is TRBJ2-5; D is possibly TRBD2 (5 bases). The germline V and J ends were trimmed by 0 bases and 2 bases, with 13 bases remaining between them. Germline CDR1 GTSNPN, CDR2 SVGIG (reference sequence). The CDR3 spans 15 residues. The CDR3 bases are TGTGCCTGGAGTGTATCTCCGGGGATACAAGAGACCCAGTACTTC. Its protein product is CAWSVSPGIQETQYF.

This clone has more than one count but fewer than ten. The chain links TRBV27 to TRBJ2-2, with D uncertain. The CDR3 sequence is 17 residues long. Germline lookup yields CDR1 MNHEY and CDR2 SMNVEV (reference sequence). The V end was cut by 1 base, the J end by 5 bases, with 17 bases between. The CDR3 loop is CASSLFYTQTRTGELFF. Written as DNA, the CDR3 is TGTGCCAGCAGTTTATTCTACACCCAAACCAGGACCGGGGAGCTGTTTTTT.

This clone was picked up one time. The J gene is TRBJ1-2, the V gene TRBV5-1; 8 nucleotides match TRBD1. Germline V gene data show CDR1 as SGHRS and CDR2 as YFSETQ. After removal of 3 bases from V and 5 bases from J, the junction contained 6 bases not matched to a gene. This CDR3 is 14 amino acids long. The CDR3 sequence is CASSSRQGWYGYTF. Written as DNA, the CDR3 is TGCGCCAGCAGCTCACGACAGGGGTGGTATGGCTACACCTTC.

This rearrangement joins TRBV11-2 to TRBJ1-3; a possible D gene is TRBD1 (6 bases). Germline lookup yields CDR1 SGHAT and CDR2 FQNNGV. Trimming removed 3 bases at V and 1 base at J, with 7 bases between. CDR3 length: 14 residues. CDR3 in amino acids: CASSFTGSGNTIYF. The CDR3 region has the DNA TGTGCCAGCAGCTTTACAGGGTCTGGAAACACCATATATTTT.

The J gene is TRBJ2-1, the V gene TRBV5-1; TRBD2 matches at 11 bases. V was clipped by 1 base and J by 7 bases; unmatched bases: 4. Germline CDR1 SGHRS, CDR2 YFSETQ. The CDR3 has 15 residues. CDR3 nucleotide sequence: TGCGCCAGCAGCTTGAGTAGCGGGGGGGCGAATGAGCAGTTCTTC. It encodes CASSLSSGGANEQFF.

The gene calls are TRBV4-3 and TRBJ2-4, with D tentatively TRBD1 (5 bases). With 0 bases removed from V and 4 bases from J, the gap between germline ends came to 10 bases. The germline V gene encodes CDR1 LGHNA and CDR2 YSLEER. The CDR3 is made up of 15 amino acids. In DNA form, the CDR3 reads TGCGCCAGCAGCCAAGACCGGGCAGGGAAAAACATTCAGTACTTC. Translated: CASSQDRAGKNIQYF.

The rearrangement links TRBV2 to TRBJ2-7; 8 bases line up with TRBD1. After removal of 7 bases from V and 4 bases from J, the junction contained 15 bases not matched to a gene. The CDR3 is made up of 16 amino acids. Germline CDR1 and CDR2: SNHLY and FYNNEI. CDR3: CASMIMSGTGVYEQYF. The DNA for the CDR3 is TGTGCCAGCATGATTATGTCTGGGACAGGAGTATACGAGCAGTACTTC.

The rearrangement uses TRBV13 and TRBJ1-1; the D gene is possibly TRBD1 (6 bases). CDR3 length: 14 residues. Trimming removed 5 bases at V and 0 bases at J, with 10 bases between. CDR1 and CDR2 (germline): PRHDT, FYEKMQ (reference sequence). The CDR3 DNA sequence: TGTGCCAGCAGCCTGGGACACTTGAACACTGAAGCTTTCTTT. It encodes CASSLGHLNTEAFF. Full variable domain (missing parts from reference TRBV13 and TRBJ1-1): AAGVIQSPRHLIKEKRETATLKCYPIPRHDTVYWYQQGPGQDPQFLISFYEKMQSDKGSIPDRFSAQQFSDYHSELNMSSLELGDSALYFCASSLGHLNTEAFFGQGTRLTVV.

In DNA, the CDR3 is TGTGCCAGCAGCTGGCGGACAGCCTCGAACACTGAAGCTTTCTTT. Its protein product is CASSWRTASNTEAFF. The chain joins TRBV7-2 to TRBJ1-1; perhaps TRBD1 as D (6 bases). The CDR3 covers 15 residues. The V gene's germline CDR1 is SGHTA and CDR2 FQGNSA. V was cut by 4 bases and J by 1 base, with 13 bases left in between.

V and J are TRBV11-2 and TRBJ2-7; no firm D call. Germline CDR1 reads SGHAT; CDR2 reads FQNNGV. The CDR3 consists of 12 residues. Deletions cut 0 bases from V and 4 bases from J, with 4 bases between. CDR3 loop: CASSLDRYEQYF. The CDR3 coding sequence is TGTGCCAGCAGCTTAGACCGGTACGAGCAGTACTTC. The variable domain in full, with the rest retrieved from reference TRBV11-2 and TRBJ2-7, is EAGVAQSPRYKIIEKRQSVAFWCNPISGHATLYWYQQILGQGPKLLIQFQNNGVVDDSQLPKDRFSAERLKGVDSTLKIQPAKLEDSAVYLCASSLDRYEQYFGPGTRLTVT.

J is TRBJ1-2 and V is TRBV18; TRBD1 agrees at 8 bases. The V segment lost 3 bases and the J segment 2 bases; nucleotides outside the gene matches: 2. The CDR3 runs to 14 residues. The germline V gene encodes CDR1 KGHSH and CDR2 LQKENI. The CDR3 spells CASSPRDRNYGYTF. The CDR3 bases are TGTGCCAGCTCACCGAGGGACAGGAACTATGGCTACACCTTC.

In its sample, this clone was seen a few times. The chain uses TRBV5-4 and TRBJ2-7; the match to TRBD2 covers 9 bases. Per the germline V gene, CDR1 is SGHNT and CDR2 is YYREEE (reference sequence). This CDR3 is built from 14 residues. The V and J ends lost 6 bases and 3 bases, in that order; junction bases with no gene match: 7. CDR3 DNA sequence: TGTGCCAGCACAGGTAGCGGGAGTGGCTACGAGCAGTACTTC. It encodes CASTGSGSGYEQYF.

This chain joins TRBV11-2 and TRBJ2-1; D is uncertain. The germline CDR1 and CDR2 sequences are SGHAT and FQNNGV. The CDR3 is 14 amino acids. V was trimmed by 0 bases and J by 6 bases, leaving 9 bases between them. CDR3 loop: CASSLDRPSNEQFF. CDR3 coding DNA: TGTGCCAGCAGCTTAGATCGCCCGAGCAATGAGCAGTTCTTC.

This chain uses TRBV11-2 with TRBJ2-7; TRBD2 aligns across 8 bases. Germline-derived CDR1 and CDR2 are SGHAT and FQNNGV. CDR3 length equals 13 residues. Trimming at V came to 4 bases and at J to 3 bases, leaving 2 bases not matched to a gene. CDR3 sequence: CASSSGLVYEQYF. DNA of the CDR3: TGTGCCAGCAGCTCGGGACTAGTCTACGAGCAGTACTTC.

The chain carries TRBV9 and TRBJ2-1; 14 nucleotides agree with TRBD2. From germline, CDR1 is SGDLS and CDR2 YYNGEE. The CDR3 has 19 amino acids. Trimming took 2 bases from V and 6 from J; bases not matched to a gene: 13. The CDR3 loop is CASSVTGLAGGLIPNEQFF. CDR3 nucleotide sequence: TGTGCCAGCAGCGTCACAGGACTAGCGGGGGGCCTCATCCCCAATGAGCAGTTCTTC. The full variable domain, with the rest looked up from reference TRBV9 and TRBJ2-1, is DSGVTQTPKHLITATGQRVTLRCSPRSGDLSVYWYQQSLDQGLQFLIQYYNGEERAKGNILERFSAQQFPDLHSELNLSSLELGDSALYFCASSVTGLAGGLIPNEQFFGPGTRLTVL.

This clone appeared a single time. The chain employs TRBV6-1 and TRBJ2-7; a weak D match, TRBD1 (6 bases). Germline CDR1 is MNHNS and CDR2 is SASEGT. There are 13 residues in the CDR3. The germline V and J ends were trimmed by 4 bases and 3 bases, with 10 bases remaining between them. The CDR3 protein is CASSGGQSYEQYF. CDR3 nucleotide sequence: TGTGCCAGCAGTGGCGGACAGAGCTACGAGCAGTACTTC.

The genes are TRBV2 and TRBJ2-7; D remains unclear. V lost 6 bases, J lost 7 bases, and 10 bases lay in between. CDR1 and CDR2 from the germline V gene are SNHLY and FYNNEI. The CDR3 is 11 residues long. CDR3 sequence (DNA): TGTGCCAGCAGAAAGAACTGGGAGCAGTACTTC. It specifies CASRKNWEQYF.